One sample yielded the 2 T cell receptor beta chains listed below, sequenced in a study of blood T cell repertoires in COVID-19 (dated by TCRdb to about 2020). Receptors were amplified or captured by the immunoSEQ multiplex PCR assay. As stored in TCRdb, this immuneACCESS dataset retains in-frame rearrangements with V and J assigned. A fraction of the clones does not appear; measured against another copy, unresolved V genes explain less than half of the discrepancy, and the remainder lacks a known reason. The sample includes approximately 280,000 clones, with 75% to 90% observed a single time. The top ten clonotypes cover 2% to 3% of the sample. The specimen sequenced was PBMCs or T cells enriched from blood (not recorded which). These receptors all come from a woman aged 45-60 years who had recovered from COVID-19.

This sequence joins TRBV10-3 and TRBJ2-1, with 7 bases lining up with TRBD2. CDR3 length equals 14 residues. Germline V gives CDR1 ENHRY, CDR2 SYGVKD. Trimming at V came to 4 bases and at J to 6 bases, leaving 6 bases not matched to a gene. The CDR3 reads CAISGGLGFNEQFF. The DNA for the CDR3 is TGTGCCATCAGTGGAGGACTAGGCTTCAATGAGCAGTTCTTC.

The V and J genes are TRBV3-1 (or the pseudogene TRBV3-2) and TRBJ2-1; D gene unclear. CDR3 size: 16 residues. V lost 11 bases to trimming and J lost 0 bases, with 20 bases between them. CDR1 and CDR2 (germline): LGHDT, YNNKEL (reference sequence). The DNA for the CDR3 is TGTGCCTTCCAAAGGAGCGTGAGGAGCTCCTACAATGAGCAGTTCTTC. Translated, it gives CAFQRSVRSSYNEQFF.